Listed below are T cell receptor beta chains from one sample, sequenced in a study of tumor-infiltrating lymphocytes in primary liver carcinoma. TCRdb fed the multiplex PCR reads into MiXCR, producing one record per CDR3 protein. Here the sample spans around 120,000 distinct CDR3 sequences, 55% to 70% being singletons. Sequencing used tumor-adjacent normal liver tissue. These receptor sequences come from a woman aged 60-75 years with primary liver carcinoma and hepatitis B virus infection. CDR3s include the opening cysteine and the closing phenylalanine or tryptophan.

V: TRBV5-1
CDR3: CASSLGGRGLYEQYF

V: TRBV4-2
CDR3: CASCQEVQTIQYF

V: TRBV28
CDR3: CASSLWAGTGVPEWFRPGELFF

V: TRBV9
CDR3: CASSARPFLPGFSYNEQFF

V: TRBV10-3
CDR3: CAISESTAQETQYF

V: TRBV7-8
CDR3: CASSPLPQSARYEQYF

V: TRBV6-6
CDR3: CASNYVTGFGYTF

V: TRBV6-1
CDR3: CASSERDRQGTQYF

V: TRBV29-1
CDR3: CSGRVGGNEQFF

V: TRBV2
CDR3: CASSRGRQETQYF

V: TRBV28
CDR3: CVSSRLGRAMGF

V: TRBV6-1
CDR3: CASSRTSGTFNEQFF

V: TRBV4-2
CDR3: CASSQEQSSSYGYTF

V: TRBV12-3/TRBV12-4
CDR3: CACSLGGRYSPLHF

V: TRBV4-2
CDR3: CAISQGIAGRNMQYF

V: TRBV29-1
CDR3: CSDARGVPYEQYF

V: TRBV29-1
CDR3: CSTNADTQYF

V: TRBV11-1
CDR3: CASCFPGTSGTENIQYF

V: TRBV11-2
CDR3: CASSSKTGDWSTEAFF

V: TRBV6-5
CDR3: CVSSYVRSSYELYF

V: TRBV29-1
CDR3: CSVALLSGGYEQYF

V: TRBV29-1
CDR3: CIVLWARTEAFF

V: TRBV5-1
CDR3: CTSRHVGGSTGELFF

V: TRBV28
CDR3: CASSSSGTSGRPSADTHYF

V: TRBV11-1
CDR3: CASSTRTGTPGANVLTF

V: TRBV5-1
CDR3: CASRDTVESSYEQYF

V: TRBV7-8
CDR3: CARSLTRGHQPQHF

V: TRBV5-8
CDR3: CASSPPRWYNEQFF

V: TRBV12-3/TRBV12-4
CDR3: CASSDGVLQETQYF

V: TRBV6-5
CDR3: CASSHTSGVHNEQFF

V: TRBV12-3/TRBV12-4
CDR3: CASSLTVSGGGYTF

V: TRBV11-3
CDR3: CASSHRTSIDTQYF

V: TRBV29-1
CDR3: CSVVGGRGYTF

V: TRBV28
CDR3: CASSFEQDSPLHF

V: TRBV11-2
CDR3: CAGSLDRGPDTQHF

V: TRBV28
CDR3: CASSFENSGNTIYF

V: TRBV4-2
CDR3: CAGSQEGQGAPGELFF

V: TRBV12-3/TRBV12-4
CDR3: CASSLGPTTYEQYF

V: TRBV25-1
CDR3: CASSVRAVSAFQVTLYF

V: TRBV4-1
CDR3: CVSSQVQRTLKNTEAFF

V: TRBV11-2
CDR3: CASNLGLVSGGPNEQFF

V: TRBV6-1
CDR3: CASSVEPSGSLSGELLF

V: TRBV29-1
CDR3: CSVEQGSTGELFF

V: TRBV6-5
CDR3: CASSYSMGARSTIYF

V: TRBV6-1
CDR3: CASSATGTGGSPLHF

V: TRBV10-3
CDR3: CAISEPSPQDTQYF

V: TRBV28
CDR3: CASGFVWIPKYEQYF

V: TRBV28
CDR3: CASSPQIRSSYDEQFF

V: TRBV20-1
CDR3: CSARMGNTEAFF

V: TRBV28
CDR3: CASSLSVPTGISLYEQYF

V: TRBV11-2
CDR3: CASSPRLGDSGANVLTF

V: TRBV6-4
CDR3: CASSATRDYSYTF

V: TRBV29-1
CDR3: CSVVGELSYEQYF

V: TRBV29-1
CDR3: CSVRRGVSTDTQYF

V: TRBV6-1
CDR3: CASSEDGQDFYSNQPQHF

V: TRBV9
CDR3: CASSLGGTTASELFF

V: TRBV11-2
CDR3: CASSLGPRQSINYGYTF

V: TRBV6-2/TRBV6-3
CDR3: CASSSAAGIQPQHF

V: TRBV10-3
CDR3: CAIAPDSYGYTF